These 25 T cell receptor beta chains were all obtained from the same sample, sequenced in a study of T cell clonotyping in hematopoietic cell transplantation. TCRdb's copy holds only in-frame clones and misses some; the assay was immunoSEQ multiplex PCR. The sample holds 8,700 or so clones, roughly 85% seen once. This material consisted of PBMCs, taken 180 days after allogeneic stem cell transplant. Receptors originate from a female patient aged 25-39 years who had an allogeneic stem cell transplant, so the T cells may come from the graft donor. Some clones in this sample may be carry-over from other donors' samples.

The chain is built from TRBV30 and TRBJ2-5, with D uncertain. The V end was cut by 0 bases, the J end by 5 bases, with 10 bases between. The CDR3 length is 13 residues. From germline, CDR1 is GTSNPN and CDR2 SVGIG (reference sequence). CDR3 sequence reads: CAWSVSGLETQYF. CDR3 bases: TGTGCCTGGAGTGTATCCGGGTTGGAGACCCAGTACTTC. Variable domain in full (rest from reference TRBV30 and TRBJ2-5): SQTIHQWPATLVQPVGSPLSLECTVEGTSNPNLYWYRQAAGRGLQLLFYSVGIGQISSEVPQNLSASRPQDRQFILSSKKLLLSDSGFYLCAWSVSGLETQYFGPGTRLLVL.

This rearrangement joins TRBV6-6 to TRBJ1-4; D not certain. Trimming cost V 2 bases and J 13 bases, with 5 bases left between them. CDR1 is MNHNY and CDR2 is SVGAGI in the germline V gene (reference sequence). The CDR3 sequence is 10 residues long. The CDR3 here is CASSYGGLFF. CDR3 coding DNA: TGTGCCAGCAGTTACGGCGGACTGTTTTTT.

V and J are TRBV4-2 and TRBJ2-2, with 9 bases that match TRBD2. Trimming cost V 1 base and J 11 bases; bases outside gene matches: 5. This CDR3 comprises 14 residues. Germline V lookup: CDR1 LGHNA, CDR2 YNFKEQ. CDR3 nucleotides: TGTGCCAGCAGCCAAGGCGGTAGCGGGGGTGAGCTGTTTTTT. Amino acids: CASSQGGSGGELFF.

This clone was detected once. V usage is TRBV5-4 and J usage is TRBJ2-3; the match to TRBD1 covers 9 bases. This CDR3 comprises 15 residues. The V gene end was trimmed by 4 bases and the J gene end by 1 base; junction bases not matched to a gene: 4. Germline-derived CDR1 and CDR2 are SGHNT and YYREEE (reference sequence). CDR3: CASSLRTGGTDTQYF. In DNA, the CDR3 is TGTGCCAGCAGCCTAAGGACAGGGGGCACAGATACGCAGTATTTT.

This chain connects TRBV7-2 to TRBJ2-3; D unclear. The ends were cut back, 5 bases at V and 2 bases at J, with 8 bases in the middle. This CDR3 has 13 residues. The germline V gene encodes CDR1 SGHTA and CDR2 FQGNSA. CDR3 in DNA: TGTGCCAGCAGCGAACGGATCACAGATACGCAGTATTTT. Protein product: CASSERITDTQYF.

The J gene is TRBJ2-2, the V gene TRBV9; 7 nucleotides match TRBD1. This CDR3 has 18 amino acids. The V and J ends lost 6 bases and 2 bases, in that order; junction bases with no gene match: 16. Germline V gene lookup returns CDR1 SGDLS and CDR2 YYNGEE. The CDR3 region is CASTRSGRQGTNTGELFF. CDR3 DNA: TGTGCCAGCACTAGATCGGGGAGACAGGGAACTAACACCGGGGAGCTGTTTTTT.

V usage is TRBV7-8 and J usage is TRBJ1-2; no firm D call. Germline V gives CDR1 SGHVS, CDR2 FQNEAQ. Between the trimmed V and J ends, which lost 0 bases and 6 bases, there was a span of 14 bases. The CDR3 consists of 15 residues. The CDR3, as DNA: TGTGCCAGCAGCTTAGCGTTGGGTCCGCGGCATGGCTACACCTTC. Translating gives CASSLALGPRHGYTF.

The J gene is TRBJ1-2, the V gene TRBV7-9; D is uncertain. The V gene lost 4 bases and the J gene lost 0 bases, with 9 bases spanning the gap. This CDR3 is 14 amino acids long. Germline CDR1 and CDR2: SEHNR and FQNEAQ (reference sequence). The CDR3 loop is CASSSDTANYGYTF. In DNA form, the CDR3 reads TGTGCCAGCAGCTCCGACACCGCTAACTATGGCTACACCTTC.

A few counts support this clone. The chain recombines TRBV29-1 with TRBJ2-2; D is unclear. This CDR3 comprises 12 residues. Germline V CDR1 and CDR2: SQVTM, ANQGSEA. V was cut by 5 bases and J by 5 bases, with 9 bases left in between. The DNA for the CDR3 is TGCAGCGTTTGGGTCCCGACCGGGGAGCTGTTTTTT. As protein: CSVWVPTGELFF.

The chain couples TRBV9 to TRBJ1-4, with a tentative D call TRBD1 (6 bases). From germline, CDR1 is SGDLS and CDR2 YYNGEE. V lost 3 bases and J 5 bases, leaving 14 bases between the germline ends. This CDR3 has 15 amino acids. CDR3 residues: CASSGGGGLNEKLFF. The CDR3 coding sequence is TGTGCCAGCAGCGGAGGGGGGGGTCTGAATGAAAAACTGTTTTTT.

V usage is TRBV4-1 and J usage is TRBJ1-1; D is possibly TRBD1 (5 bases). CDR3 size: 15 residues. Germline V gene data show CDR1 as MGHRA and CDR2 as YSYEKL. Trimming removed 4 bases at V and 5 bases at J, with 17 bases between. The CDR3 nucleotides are TGCGCCAGCAGCCTGGTTGAGGGGCAAGGAACTGAAGCTTTCTTT. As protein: CASSLVEGQGTEAFF.

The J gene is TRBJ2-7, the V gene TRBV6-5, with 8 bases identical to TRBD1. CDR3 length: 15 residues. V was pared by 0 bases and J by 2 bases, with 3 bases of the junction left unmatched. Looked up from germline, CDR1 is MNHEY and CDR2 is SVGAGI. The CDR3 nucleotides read TGTGCCAGCAGTTACTCCGGGACAGGACCCTACGAGCAGTACTTC. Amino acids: CASSYSGTGPYEQYF.

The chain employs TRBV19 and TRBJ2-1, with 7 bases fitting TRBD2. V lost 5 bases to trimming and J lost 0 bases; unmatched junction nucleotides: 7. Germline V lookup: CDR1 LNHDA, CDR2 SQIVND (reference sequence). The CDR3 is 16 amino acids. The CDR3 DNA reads TGTGCCAGTAGTCGGAGAGCGGGGAGCTCCTACAATGAGCAGTTCTTC. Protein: CASSRRAGSSYNEQFF. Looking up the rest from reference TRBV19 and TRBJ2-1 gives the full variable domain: DGGITQSPKYLFRKEGQNVTLSCEQNLNHDAMYWYRQDPGQGLRLIYYSQIVNDFQKGDIAEGYSVSREKKESFPLTVTSAQKNPTAFYLCASSRRAGSSYNEQFFGPGTRLTVL.

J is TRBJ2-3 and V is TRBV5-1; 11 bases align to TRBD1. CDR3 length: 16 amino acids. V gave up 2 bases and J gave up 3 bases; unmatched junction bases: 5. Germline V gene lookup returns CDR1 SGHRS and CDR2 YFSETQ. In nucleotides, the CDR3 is TGCGCCAGCAGCTTATTGGGACAGGGGGTGACAGATACGCAGTATTTT. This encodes CASSLLGQGVTDTQYF.

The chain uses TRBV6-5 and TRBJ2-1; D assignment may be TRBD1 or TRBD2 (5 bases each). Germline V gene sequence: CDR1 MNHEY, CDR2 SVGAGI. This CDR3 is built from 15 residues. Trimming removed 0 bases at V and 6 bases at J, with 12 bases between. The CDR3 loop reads CASSYSLWGTNEQFF. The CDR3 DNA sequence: TGTGCCAGCAGTTACTCGTTGTGGGGGACCAATGAGCAGTTCTTC.

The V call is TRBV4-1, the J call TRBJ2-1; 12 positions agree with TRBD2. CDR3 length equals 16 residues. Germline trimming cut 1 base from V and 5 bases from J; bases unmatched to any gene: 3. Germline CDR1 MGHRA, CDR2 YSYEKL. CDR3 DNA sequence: TGCGCCAGCAGCCAAGTACTAGCGGGGGGACACAATGAGCAGTTCTTC. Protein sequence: CASSQVLAGGHNEQFF.

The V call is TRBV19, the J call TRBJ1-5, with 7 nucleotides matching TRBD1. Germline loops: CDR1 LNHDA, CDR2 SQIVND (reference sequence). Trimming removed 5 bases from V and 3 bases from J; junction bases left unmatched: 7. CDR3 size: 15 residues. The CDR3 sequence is CASSARQGDNQPQHF. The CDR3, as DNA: TGTGCCAGTAGTGCCAGACAGGGCGACAATCAGCCCCAGCATTTT.

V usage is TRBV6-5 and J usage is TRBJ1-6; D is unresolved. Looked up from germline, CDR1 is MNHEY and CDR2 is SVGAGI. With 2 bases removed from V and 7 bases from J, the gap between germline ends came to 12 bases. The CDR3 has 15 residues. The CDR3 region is CASSYRRTGNSPLHF. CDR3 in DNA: TGTGCCAGCAGTTACCGACGAACGGGGAATTCACCCCTCCACTTT.

CDR3 DNA sequence: TGCAGCGCCGCAGGGGTGAACACTGAAGCTTTCTTT. This codes for CSAAGVNTEAFF. The V gene is TRBV29-1, the J gene TRBJ1-1; D perhaps matches TRBD1 (6 bases). CDR1 and CDR2 from the germline V gene are SQVTM and ANQGSEA. Between the trimmed V and J ends, which lost 7 bases and 0 bases, there was a span of 9 bases. The length of the CDR3 is 12 residues.

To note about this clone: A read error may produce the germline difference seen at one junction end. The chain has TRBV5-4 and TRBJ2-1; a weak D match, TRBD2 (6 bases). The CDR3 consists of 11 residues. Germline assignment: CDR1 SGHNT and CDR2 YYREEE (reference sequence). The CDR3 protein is CASSVGRGGIF. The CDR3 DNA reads TGTGCCAGCAGCGTTGGGCGGGGCGGGATCTTC.

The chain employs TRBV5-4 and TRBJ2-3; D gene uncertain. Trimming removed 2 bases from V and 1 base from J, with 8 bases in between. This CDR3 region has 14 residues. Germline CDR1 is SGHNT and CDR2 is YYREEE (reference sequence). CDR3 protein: CASSFGGGTDTQYF. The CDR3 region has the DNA TGTGCCAGCAGCTTCGGTGGAGGCACAGATACGCAGTATTTT.

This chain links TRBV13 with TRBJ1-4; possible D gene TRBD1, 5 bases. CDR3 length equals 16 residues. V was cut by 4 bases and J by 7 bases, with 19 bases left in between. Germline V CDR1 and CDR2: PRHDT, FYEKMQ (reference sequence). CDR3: CASSSRLTAGGEKLFF. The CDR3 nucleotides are TGTGCCAGCAGCTCCCGATTGACGGCCGGGGGTGAAAAACTGTTTTTT.

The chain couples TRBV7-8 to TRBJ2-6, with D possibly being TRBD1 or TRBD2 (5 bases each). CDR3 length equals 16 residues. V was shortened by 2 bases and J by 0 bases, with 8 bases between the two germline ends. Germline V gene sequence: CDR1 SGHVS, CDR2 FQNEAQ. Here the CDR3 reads CASSLRGRSGANVLTF. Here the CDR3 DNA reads TGTGCCAGCAGCTTACGGGGCCGCTCTGGGGCCAACGTCCTGACTTTC.

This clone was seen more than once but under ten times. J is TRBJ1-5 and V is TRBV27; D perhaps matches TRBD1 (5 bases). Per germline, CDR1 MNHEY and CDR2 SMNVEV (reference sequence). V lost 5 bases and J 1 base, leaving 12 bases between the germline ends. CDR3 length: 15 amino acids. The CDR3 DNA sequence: TGTGCCAGCAGTGCCGACAGTCTCAGCAATCAGCCCCAGCATTTT. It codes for CASSADSLSNQPQHF.

The CDR3 DNA follows: TGTGCCAGCAGCTCTCCCGGAACAGTACTCCACTTT. The encoded protein is CASSSPGTVLHF. The V gene is TRBV9, the J gene TRBJ1-6, with D unresolved. CDR3 length: 12 residues. V lost 4 bases and J 16 bases, leaving 15 bases between the germline ends. Per germline, CDR1 SGDLS and CDR2 YYNGEE.